These 13 T cell receptor beta chains came from one sample sequenced in a study of naive and memory T cell subsets. An equimolar mix of two oligonucleotides served as the beta constant-region primer for TRBC1 and TRBC2. One entry per CDR3 protein, called by TCRdb with MiXCR from the UMI-ligation and nested PCR reads. The table has some 36,000 distinct CDR3 sequences, roughly 14% seen once. The sequencing sample was made of effector memory CD4+ T cells from blood. Noted subset: effector memory, CD45RA- CD27-. The receptors were sampled from a human donor in good health.

This clonotype has a handful of counts. The chain recombines TRBV5-4 with TRBJ2-3; D remains unclear. Germline lookup yields CDR1 SGHNT and CDR2 YYREEE (reference sequence). The CDR3 has 14 amino acids. V was clipped by 2 bases and J by 2 bases, with 9 bases between them. As DNA, the CDR3 is TGTGCCAGCAGCTTTGGAGTGAACACAGATACGCAGTATTTT. Protein: CASSFGVNTDTQYF.

This clonotype occurred a few times. This chain connects TRBV12-2 to TRBJ2-7; TRBD2 is the table's D call and was not checked against the DNA. TRBV12-2 is reported as a pseudogene. The CDR3 sequence is 19 residues long. The CDR3 DNA follows: TGTGCAAGTCGCTTAGGAGCCAGTCCGGGACTAGCGGGAGGCCCAATTTCGTACTTC. Protein sequence: CASRLGASPGLAGGPISYF.

This chain connects TRBV12-5 to TRBJ1-5; possible D gene TRBD1, 5 bases. V gave up 0 bases and J gave up 5 bases, with 14 bases separating them. The CDR3 covers 16 residues. Looked up from germline, CDR1 is LGHNT and CDR2 is FRNRAP. The CDR3 sequence: CASGLVHRGPDQPQHF. In DNA, the CDR3 is TGTGCTAGTGGTTTGGTCCATCGGGGACCGGATCAGCCCCAGCATTTT.

This clonotype came up a few times. This chain connects TRBV10-3 to TRBJ2-1, with 7 bases that match TRBD1. Trimming removed 0 bases from V and 10 bases from J; junction bases left unmatched: 6. The CDR3 length is 14 residues. Germline CDR1 is ENHRY and CDR2 is SYGVKD. CDR3 region: CAISESRQGGEQFF. The CDR3 coding sequence is TGTGCCATCAGTGAGTCGAGACAGGGCGGAGAGCAGTTCTTC.

The chain recombines TRBV7-2 with TRBJ1-5; 11 bases are a match to TRBD1. The CDR3 covers 16 residues. The trim removed 3 bases at V and 3 bases at J, leaving 4 bases unmatched. The germline V gene encodes CDR1 SGHTA and CDR2 FQGNSA. DNA for the CDR3: TGTGCCAGCAGCTTGAACGGACAGGGGGCCAATCAGCCCCAGCATTTT. It encodes CASSLNGQGANQPQHF.

This clonotype turned up a few times. The V gene is TRBV10-3, the J gene TRBJ1-2; possible D gene TRBD1, 5 bases. Per germline, CDR1 ENHRY and CDR2 SYGVKD. The CDR3 extends over 11 amino acids. Deletions cut 11 bases from V and 6 bases from J, with 13 bases between. CDR3 coding DNA: TGTGCCTCCAGCAGGGACGATGGCTACACCTTC. It is translated as CASSRDDGYTF.

This clonotype appeared many times. The chain links TRBV6-6 to TRBJ2-1, with 10 bases that match TRBD2. Trimming took 3 bases from V and 5 from J; bases not matched to a gene: 4. The germline CDR1 and CDR2 sequences are MNHNY and SVGAGI (reference sequence). This CDR3 is 15 amino acids long. The CDR3 protein is CASSYWTSGNNEQFF. CDR3 in DNA: TGTGCCAGCAGTTATTGGACTAGCGGAAACAATGAGCAGTTCTTC.

This clonotype was detected many times. This chain uses TRBV7-8 with TRBJ2-5; 8 bases match TRBD1. The length of the CDR3 is 16 residues. Germline V gene lookup returns CDR1 SGHVS and CDR2 FQNEAQ. The ends lost 5 bases at V and 2 bases at J; junction bases unmatched: 10. CDR3 sequence: CASSEGQVRLQETQYF. The CDR3 nucleotides read TGTGCCAGCAGCGAGGGACAGGTTCGATTACAAGAGACCCAGTACTTC.

Judged by abundance, this clonotype is medium-sized. V and J are TRBV5-4 and TRBJ2-5, with 9 bases lining up with TRBD1. The germline gives CDR1 SGHNT, CDR2 YYREEE (reference sequence). The junction had 1 base not matched to a gene; V was cut back by 5 bases and J by 2 bases. This CDR3 is built from 13 residues. As DNA, the CDR3 is TGTGCCAGCAGGACAGGGGGTCAAGAGACCCAGTACTTC. Translated, it gives CASRTGGQETQYF.

This clonotype was observed many times. The chain recombines TRBV20-1 with TRBJ2-7; 7 positions agree with TRBD1. Germline V gene data show CDR1 as DFQATT and CDR2 as SNEGSKA (reference sequence). This CDR3 comprises 13 residues. Trimming cost V 6 bases and J 0 bases; bases outside gene matches: 5. The CDR3 loop reads CSATTGLSYEQYF. The CDR3 nucleotides read TGCAGTGCCACGACAGGGCTCTCCTACGAGCAGTACTTC.

This clonotype is labeled as medium-sized. J is TRBJ2-7 and V is TRBV3-1; TRBD1 aligns across 8 bases. The CDR3 consists of 14 residues. J lost 3 bases, V lost 4 bases, and 5 bases had no gene match. In germline, CDR1 is LGHDT, CDR2 YNNKEL (reference sequence). The CDR3 reads CASSRRDRNYEQYF. Written as DNA, the CDR3 is TGTGCCAGCAGCCGCCGGGACAGGAACTACGAGCAGTACTTC.

In its sample, this clonotype was seen a few times. J is TRBJ2-5 and V is TRBV20-1; 8 nucleotides match TRBD1. The ends lost 3 bases at V and 7 bases at J; junction bases unmatched: 7. CDR1 and CDR2 from the germline V gene are DFQATT and SNEGSKA (reference sequence). This CDR3 is 13 amino acids long. The CDR3 bases are TGCAGTGCTAGTGTCGGACAGGGCCCGACCCAGTACTTC. It codes for CSASVGQGPTQYF.

This clonotype has a handful of counts. The chain uses TRBV5-6 and TRBJ2-1, with TRBD2 identical over 14 bases. The CDR3 totals 18 residues. Germline V gene data show CDR1 as SGHDT and CDR2 as YYEEEE. The ends lost 5 bases at V and 0 bases at J; junction bases unmatched: 7. The CDR3 nucleotides are TGTGCCAGCAGTCCGACTAGCGGGAGGGTCATCTCCTACAATGAGCAGTTCTTC. It encodes CASSPTSGRVISYNEQFF.